The 7 T cell receptor beta chains reported below all come from one sample, sequenced in a study of T cell responses to AZD1222 COVID-19 vaccine. The protocol was immunoSEQ multiplex PCR, while the TCRdb copy is restricted to in-frame clones and leaves out a portion. This sample carries 150,000 to 200,000 clones, over 80% of them seen once, and the ten largest clones take under 7.5%. The sequences come from peripheral blood, collected on day 0 of AZD1222 vaccination. The receptors stem from an adult in good health.

This clone was picked up one time. The V gene is TRBV29-1, the J gene TRBJ2-2, with 11 bases matching TRBD2. There are 15 residues in the CDR3. CDR1 is SQVTM and CDR2 is ANQGSEA in the germline V gene. Trimming removed 5 bases from V and 5 bases from J; junction bases left unmatched: 7. CDR3 amino acids: CSVITSGSLTGELFF. The CDR3 region has the DNA TGCAGCGTTATTACTAGCGGGAGTCTAACCGGGGAGCTGTTTTTT.

The genes are TRBV10-1 and TRBJ1-4, with D perhaps matching TRBD1 (5 bases). This CDR3 spans 14 amino acids. The V gene's germline CDR1 is WNHNN and CDR2 SYGVQD (reference sequence). V lost 2 bases to trimming and J lost 8 bases, with 12 bases between them. CDR3 DNA sequence: TGCGCCAGCAGTGAGACGCAGGGTGGCGAAAAACTGTTTTTT. This translates into CASSETQGGEKLFF.

The rearrangement uses TRBV6-9 and TRBJ1-2; no firm D call. Germline-derived CDR1 and CDR2 are MNHGY and SVAAGI. The CDR3 sequence is 14 residues long. The V gene lost 5 bases and the J gene lost 0 bases, with 10 bases spanning the gap. The CDR3 DNA reads TGTGCCAGCAGTATCACGGTGGCTAACTATGGCTACACCTTC. Amino acids: CASSITVANYGYTF.

This chain links TRBV28 with TRBJ2-7, with a possible D match to TRBD1 (6 bases). Germline CDR1 and CDR2: MDHEN and SYDVKM. V was trimmed by 5 bases and J by 0 bases, leaving 14 bases between them. This CDR3 is 15 amino acids long. In nucleotides, the CDR3 is TGTGCCAGCAGTCCAGGGGACACTAGCTCCTACGAGCAGTACTTC. Its translation: CASSPGDTSSYEQYF.

This chain uses TRBV2 with TRBJ1-5; TRBD1 agrees at 9 bases. Trimming removed 5 bases from V and 4 bases from J; junction bases left unmatched: 3. Looked up from germline, CDR1 is SNHLY and CDR2 is FYNNEI. CDR3 length: 14 residues. The CDR3 loop is CASSWTGVNQPQHF. In DNA, the CDR3 is TGTGCCAGCAGTTGGACAGGGGTTAATCAGCCCCAGCATTTT.

The chain has TRBV6-5 and TRBJ2-7, with D possibly called TRBD1 or TRBD2 (7 bases each). Germline V CDR1 and CDR2: MNHEY, SVGAGI. This CDR3 has 14 amino acids. The V gene lost 2 bases and the J gene lost 4 bases, with 12 bases spanning the gap. The CDR3 DNA follows: TGTGCCAGCAGTTACCGCCAGGGGGGGTACGAGCAGTACTTC. Amino acid sequence: CASSYRQGGYEQYF.

The chain uses TRBV19 and TRBJ1-5; no reliable D call. This CDR3 spans 14 amino acids. Trimming took 6 bases from V and 5 from J, leaving 14 bases between them. Germline lookup yields CDR1 LNHDA and CDR2 SQIVND (reference sequence). The CDR3 DNA reads TGTGCCAGTAGCCCTAGGCAGTTAGATCAGCCCCAGCATTTT. Translating gives CASSPRQLDQPQHF.